Listed below are T cell receptor beta chains from one sample, sequenced in a study of T cell responses to AZD1222 COVID-19 vaccine. Generated by immunoSEQ multiplex PCR, the TCRdb table keeps only in-frame clones and is missing some. The table includes around 110,000 clones, 85% to 95% detected once. Source: peripheral blood, taken 28 days after the second AZD1222 dose. Receptors were obtained from an adult who received the AZD1222 COVID-19 vaccine. The CDR3 runs from the conserved cysteine through the conserved F or W. D genes are given only for firm matches. Clone size is shown for a subset of rows, as once, few, many or a class of expanded clone.

v_call	j_call	cdr3_length	clone_size	d_call	cdr3_aa	cdr3_nt
TRBV7-9	TRBJ2-5	14	NA	NA	CASSPERREETQYF	TGTGCCAGCAGCCCAGAACGGAGGGAAGAGACCCAGTACTTC
TRBV2	TRBJ1-1	17	NA	NA	CASSVASGRLTNTEAFF	TGTGCCAGCAGTGTTGCGTCAGGGAGACTCACGAACACTGAAGCTTTCTTT
TRBV5-1	TRBJ2-5	17	NA	NA	CASSSPPGDRRRETQYF	TGCGCCAGCAGCTCGCCTCCGGGAGACAGGAGGAGAGAGACCCAGTACTTC
TRBV9	TRBJ2-2	16	NA	NA	CASSVGGTANTGELFF	TGTGCCAGCAGCGTAGGAGGGACTGCCAACACCGGGGAGCTGTTTTTT
TRBV7-3	TRBJ2-5	13	once	NA	CASSKNRMETQYF	TGTGCCAGCAGCAAAAATCGTATGGAGACCCAGTACTTC
TRBV5-1	TRBJ2-5	17	NA	TRBD2	CASRPTSGSTSGETQYF	TGCGCCAGCAGGCCGACTAGCGGGAGCACGTCGGGAGAGACCCAGTACTTC
TRBV28	TRBJ1-5	14	few	NA	CASSLMGGNQPQHF	TGTGCCAGCAGTTTAATGGGGGGAAATCAGCCCCAGCATTTT
TRBV15	TRBJ1-5	14	once	NA	CATSRGQSNQPQHF	TGTGCCACCAGCAGAGGACAGAGCAATCAGCCCCAGCATTTT
TRBV6-5	TRBJ1-1	12	NA	NA	CASTKGTTEAFF	TGTGCCAGCACTAAGGGGACCACTGAAGCTTTCTTT
TRBV18	TRBJ1-1	13	NA	NA	CASSRTGNTEAFF	TGTGCCAGCTCCCGGACGGGGAACACTGAAGCTTTCTTT
TRBV2	TRBJ2-1	17	NA	TRBD1	CASRKGRTGGYYNEQFF	TGTGCCAGCAGGAAGGGTAGGACAGGGGGATACTACAATGAGCAGTTCTTC
TRBV27	TRBJ1-1	15	NA	TRBD1	CASSPRTGLNTEAFF	TGTGCCAGCAGTCCCCGGACAGGGCTGAACACTGAAGCTTTCTTT
TRBV28	TRBJ2-3	15	medium-sized	TRBD2	CASSSFREGRDTQYF	TGTGCCAGCAGTTCGTTTAGGGAGGGTAGAGATACGCAGTATTTT
TRBV11-1	TRBJ2-7	14	NA	NA	CASSFIQGLGEQYF	TGTGCCAGCAGCTTCATCCAGGGCTTGGGCGAGCAGTACTTC
TRBV3-1/TRBV3-2	TRBJ2-5	16	NA	TRBD2	CASSPILAETQETQYF	TGTGCCAGCAGCCCCATCCTAGCGGAGACGCAAGAGACCCAGTACTTC
TRBV5-1	TRBJ1-5	13	NA	NA	CASSLVPGQPQHF	TGCGCCAGCAGCTTGGTACCCGGTCAGCCCCAGCATTTT
TRBV28	TRBJ2-3	13	NA	NA	CASSFRVGDTQYF	TGTGCCAGCAGTTTCAGGGTCGGAGATACGCAGTATTTT
TRBV19	TRBJ2-1	19	NA	TRBD2	CASRPGTSGRFLRRNEQFF	TGTGCCAGTAGGCCAGGGACTAGCGGGAGATTTTTAAGGCGTAATGAGCAGTTCTTC
TRBV28	TRBJ1-1	13	NA	NA	CASSLGTNTEAFF	TGTGCCAGCAGTTTAGGGACGAACACTGAAGCTTTCTTT
TRBV4-1	TRBJ2-3	13	NA	NA	CASSQAGTDTQYF	TGCGCCAGCAGCCAAGCCGGCACAGATACGCAGTATTTT
TRBV19	TRBJ1-6	16	NA	TRBD1	CASSILRQGGNSPLHF	TGTGCCAGTAGTATCCTCCGACAGGGAGGTAATTCACCCCTCCACTTT
TRBV5-1	TRBJ2-5	15	NA	TRBD2	CASSELAGGSETQYF	TGCGCCAGCAGCGAACTAGCGGGAGGGTCCGAGACCCAGTACTTC
TRBV6-5	TRBJ2-1	14	NA	TRBD2	CASSPWTSGNEQFF	TGTGCCAGCAGTCCTTGGACTAGCGGCAATGAGCAGTTCTTC
TRBV5-1	TRBJ2-7	14	once	NA	CASSSNVGIYEQYF	TGCGCCAGCAGCTCCAACGTCGGGATCTACGAGCAGTACTTC
TRBV10-3	TRBJ2-2	11	NA	NA	CAISDGGELFF	TGTGCCATCAGTGACGGCGGGGAGCTGTTTTTT
TRBV2	TRBJ1-5	15	NA	TRBD1	CASSTTGDSNQPQHF	TGTGCCAGCAGTACGACAGGGGACAGCAATCAGCCCCAGCATTTT
TRBV7-2	TRBJ2-2	17	NA	TRBD2	CASSSKAGGLGTGELFF	TGTGCCAGCAGCTCCAAAGCGGGAGGGCTAGGCACCGGGGAGCTGTTTTTT
TRBV29-1	TRBJ2-2	13	NA	NA	CSVVGYNTGELFF	TGCAGCGTTGTAGGGTATAACACCGGGGAGCTGTTTTTT
TRBV27	TRBJ2-5	16	NA	NA	CASSLYSGATQETQYF	TGTGCCAGCAGTTTATATTCGGGGGCCACCCAAGAGACCCAGTACTTC
TRBV10-1	TRBJ2-1	14	few	TRBD1	CASSSDRGLNEQFF	TGCGCCAGCAGCTCGGACAGGGGTCTGAATGAGCAGTTCTTC
TRBV3-1/TRBV3-2	TRBJ2-7	15	NA	NA	CASSSGPRGTYEQYF	TGTGCCAGCAGCTCCGGGCCCCGAGGGACCTACGAGCAGTACTTC
TRBV7-9	TRBJ2-7	12	NA	NA	CASSSVIYEQYF	TGTGCCAGCAGCTCCGTCATCTACGAGCAGTACTTC
TRBV15	TRBJ2-5	14	NA	NA	CATSSQGREETQYF	TGTGCCACCAGCAGCCAAGGGCGAGAAGAGACCCAGTACTTC
TRBV9	TRBJ2-1	11	NA	NA	CASSVSNEQFF	TGTGCCAGCAGCGTAAGTAATGAGCAGTTCTTC
TRBV7-9	TRBJ1-3	15	NA	NA	CASSSGDLVGNTIYF	TGTGCCAGCAGCTCCGGGGACCTGGTTGGAAACACCATATATTTT
TRBV27	TRBJ1-6	14	NA	NA	CASSWSIYNSPLHF	TGTGCCAGCAGCTGGTCGATCTATAATTCACCCCTCCACTTT
TRBV30	TRBJ1-2	14	NA	NA	CAWSAGGPFYGYTF	TGTGCCTGGAGTGCAGGTGGCCCTTTCTATGGCTACACCTTC
TRBV29-1	TRBJ1-1	11	NA	NA	CSVRLNTEAFF	TGCAGCGTTCGGTTGAACACTGAAGCTTTCTTT
TRBV18	TRBJ1-1	15	NA	NA	CASSPPPQLNTEAFF	TGTGCCAGCTCACCACCGCCGCAGCTGAACACTGAAGCTTTCTTT
TRBV5-3	TRBJ2-3	14	NA	NA	CARSRELRPDTQYF	TGTGCCAGAAGCAGGGAACTCAGGCCAGATACGCAGTATTTT
TRBV19	TRBJ1-5	14	NA	TRBD1	CASSGQGGNQPQHF	TGTGCCAGTAGTGGACAGGGGGGCAATCAGCCCCAGCATTTT
TRBV29-1	TRBJ2-7	13	NA	NA	CSVKPGLRDEQYF	TGCAGCGTTAAGCCAGGGTTAAGGGACGAGCAGTACTTC
TRBV7-7	TRBJ2-1	13	NA	NA	CASSLGSYNEQFF	TGTGCTAGCAGCTTAGGCTCCTACAATGAGCAGTTCTTC